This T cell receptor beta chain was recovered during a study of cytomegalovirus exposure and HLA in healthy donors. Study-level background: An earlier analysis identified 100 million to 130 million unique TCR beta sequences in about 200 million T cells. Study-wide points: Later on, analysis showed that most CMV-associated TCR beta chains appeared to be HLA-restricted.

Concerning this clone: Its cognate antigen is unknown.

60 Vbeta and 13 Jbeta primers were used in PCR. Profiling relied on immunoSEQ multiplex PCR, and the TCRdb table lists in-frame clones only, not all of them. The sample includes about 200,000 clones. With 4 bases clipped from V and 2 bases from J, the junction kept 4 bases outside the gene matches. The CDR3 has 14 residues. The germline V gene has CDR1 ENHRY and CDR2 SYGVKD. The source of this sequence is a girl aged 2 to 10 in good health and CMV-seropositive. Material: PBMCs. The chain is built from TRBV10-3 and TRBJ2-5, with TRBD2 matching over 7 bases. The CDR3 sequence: CAISVGGSQETQYF. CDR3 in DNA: TGTGCCATCAGTGTCGGCGGGAGTCAAGAGACCCAGTACTTC.